The 18 T cell receptor beta chains presented below share a single source sample, sequenced in a study of beta chain features in type 1 diabetes (dated by TCRdb to 2016 to 2018). Library creation used the immunoSEQ multiplex PCR assay. The entire amount of isolated RNA was reverse transcribed using the High Capacity cDNA Reverse Transcription Kit, so the sequenced TCRB transcripts were expressed ones. Sourced from immuneACCESS, this table was stored by TCRdb with only in-frame sequences that have V and J called. A share of the clones is absent; for the studies checked, an unresolved V gene accounts for under half, and the remainder has no known explanation. This sample lists hundreds of thousands of clones; 13% to 15% were detected once. The ten biggest clones cover roughly 7% of the sample. Sequenced input: central memory CD4+ T cells from blood. Receptors were obtained from a man aged 25-40 years in good health.

The chain links TRBV4-2 to TRBJ1-2, with 7 bases fitting TRBD1. The CDR3 covers 16 residues. The germline CDR1 and CDR2 sequences are LGHNA and YNFKEQ. After removal of 5 bases from V and 4 bases from J, the junction contained 13 bases not matched to a gene. Here the CDR3 reads CASSLRIRAGGYGYTF. The CDR3 DNA reads TGTGCCAGCAGCTTGAGAATTCGCGCAGGGGGCTATGGCTACACCTTC.

A word on this clone: Other DNA sequences of this sample code for an identical CDR3. The rearrangement joins TRBV5-1 to TRBJ2-3; the match to TRBD2 covers 15 bases. Looked up from germline, CDR1 is SGHRS and CDR2 is YFSETQ. The CDR3 totals 16 residues. Unmatched junction bases numbered 3, after V lost 4 bases and J lost 3 bases. The CDR3 region is CASSPGLAGGTDTQYF. The CDR3 region has the DNA TGCGCCAGCAGCCCCGGACTAGCGGGGGGGACAGATACGCAGTATTTT.

This clone was seen a handful of times. Since a far larger clone is one base different, this is likely a read error. The V gene is TRBV7-6, the J gene TRBJ2-3; no reliable D call. V was pared by 4 bases and J by 5 bases, with 4 bases between. The length of the CDR3 is 11 residues. The germline V gene encodes CDR1 SGHVS and CDR2 FNYEAQ. CDR3 in DNA: TGTGCCAGCAGCTGGGAAGATACGCAGTATTTT. Amino acid sequence: CASSWEDTQYF.

The J gene is TRBJ2-1, the V gene TRBV7-9; no clear D gene. The germline gives CDR1 SEHNR, CDR2 FQNEAQ (reference sequence). V shed 5 bases and J shed 1 base, with 9 bases lying between them. This CDR3 is 14 amino acids long. CDR3 amino acids: CASSGRISYNEQFF. In DNA form, the CDR3 reads TGTGCCAGCAGCGGCAGAATATCCTACAATGAGCAGTTCTTC.

This clone was counted only a few times. This sequence joins TRBV29-1 and TRBJ2-1; D not resolved. The CDR3 runs 13 residues. V was trimmed by 5 bases and J by 10 bases, leaving 18 bases between them. Germline assignment: CDR1 SQVTM and CDR2 ANQGSEA. In nucleotides, the CDR3 is TGCAGCGTTAGCTTAAACTTGGCCTCCGAGCAGTTCTTC. It encodes CSVSLNLASEQFF.

The V gene is TRBV7-9, the J gene TRBJ1-5, with 11 bases lining up with TRBD1. Trimming took 5 bases from V and 4 from J; bases not matched to a gene: 7. Germline V lookup: CDR1 SEHNR, CDR2 FQNEAQ (reference sequence). The CDR3 length is 16 residues. CDR3 in amino acids: CASSGGQGERNQPQHF. For the CDR3, the DNA is TGTGCCAGCAGCGGGGGACAGGGGGAAAGGAATCAGCCCCAGCATTTT.

The rearrangement joins TRBV6-1 to TRBJ1-5, with D unclear. The germline V and J ends were trimmed by 4 bases and 6 bases, with 1 base remaining between them. The CDR3 loop spans 10 amino acids. Per germline, CDR1 MNHNS and CDR2 SASEGT. The CDR3 region has the DNA TGTGCCAGCAGTGTTCAGCCCCAGCATTTT. This codes for CASSVQPQHF.

The chain couples TRBV15 to TRBJ1-1; unclear D gene. CDR3 length: 15 amino acids. Trimming pared 8 bases from V and 2 bases from J, leaving 18 bases between. Germline values: CDR1 LNHNV, CDR2 YYDKDF (reference sequence). The CDR3 bases are TGTGCCACCGAATCCGATATCGGTTTCAACACTGAAGCTTTCTTT. It yields the protein CATESDIGFNTEAFF. Complete variable domain (other parts from reference TRBV15 and TRBJ1-1): DAMVIQNPRYQVTQFGKPVTLSCSQTLNHNVMYWYQQKSSQAPKLLFHYYDKDFNNEADTPDNFQSRRPNTSFCFLDIRSPGLGDTAMYLCATESDIGFNTEAFFGQGTRLTVV.

V usage is TRBV7-6 and J usage is TRBJ2-4; perhaps TRBD2 as D (6 bases). The CDR3 has 13 amino acids. Looked up from germline, CDR1 is SGHVS and CDR2 is FNYEAQ. V shed 5 bases and J shed 8 bases, with 13 bases lying between them. CDR3: CASSRGTSHIQYF. The CDR3 DNA follows: TGTGCCAGCAGCCGCGGGACTTCCCACATTCAGTACTTC.

This sequence joins TRBV19 and TRBJ2-3; 7 bases fit TRBD1. Losses at the gene ends were 6 bases for V and 5 bases for J; bases not matched to a gene: 11. CDR1 is LNHDA, CDR2 SQIVND, per germline (reference sequence). This CDR3 has 15 amino acids. This CDR3 reads CASRWGLAGGDTQYF. CDR3 nucleotides: TGTGCCAGTAGATGGGGTTTGGCAGGGGGAGATACGCAGTATTTT.

There are a few counts of this clone. The V gene is TRBV19, the J gene TRBJ1-2; 9 bases line up with TRBD1. Germline V gives CDR1 LNHDA, CDR2 SQIVND (reference sequence). The CDR3 loop spans 15 amino acids. V lost 4 bases, J lost 2 bases, and 5 bases stayed unmatched. The CDR3 sequence is CASSTGTGRNYGYTF. The CDR3 DNA reads as TGTGCCAGTAGTACCGGGACAGGGCGCAACTATGGCTACACCTTC.

The V and J genes are TRBV29-1 and TRBJ1-2; D may be TRBD1 (6 bases). Trimming removed 6 bases from V and 3 bases from J, with 23 bases in between. The CDR3 is 16 amino acids. From germline, CDR1 is SQVTM and CDR2 ANQGSEA. The CDR3: CSVDRSDSSLYYGYTF. CDR3 nucleotide sequence: TGCAGCGTCGATCGATCGGACAGCTCATTATACTATGGCTACACCTTC.

This chain uses TRBV5-1 with TRBJ2-1; the match to TRBD1 covers 7 bases. The CDR3 spans 15 residues. From germline, CDR1 is SGHRS and CDR2 YFSETQ. V trimming: 4 bases; J trimming: 5 bases; junction bases outside the gene matches: 9. In DNA form, the CDR3 reads TGCGCCAGCAGCCCTAGACAGGGACCAAACAATGAGCAGTTCTTC. This sequence encodes CASSPRQGPNNEQFF. The variable domain in full, completed from reference TRBV5-1 and TRBJ2-1, reads KAGVTQTPRYLIKTRGQQVTLSCSPISGHRSVSWYQQTPGQGLQFLFEYFSETQRNKGNFPGRFSGRQFSNSRSEMNVSTLELGDSALYLCASSPRQGPNNEQFFGPGTRLTVL.

The rearrangement uses TRBV7-8 and TRBJ2-3; D perhaps matches TRBD2 (6 bases). V was clipped by 5 bases and J by 12 bases, with 18 bases between them. The CDR3 is 13 amino acids. Germline V gene data show CDR1 as SGHVS and CDR2 as FQNEAQ. The CDR3 spells CASSPHVGGSQYF. Written as DNA, the CDR3 is TGTGCCAGCAGCCCCCATGTGGGGGGTAGTCAGTATTTT.

This chain uses TRBV25-1 with TRBJ1-1; D is uncertain. Germline-derived CDR1 and CDR2 are MGHDK and SYGVNS. V was clipped by 2 bases and J by 5 bases, with 15 bases between them. This CDR3 is built from 15 residues. CDR3 residues: CASSEIGEGWTEAFF. The CDR3 DNA reads as TGTGCCAGCAGTGAAATAGGTGAGGGTTGGACTGAAGCTTTCTTT.

There are a few counts of this clone. This sequence joins TRBV7-3 and TRBJ2-5; TRBD1 or TRBD2 may be the D gene (6 bases each). Germline V gene lookup returns CDR1 SGHTA and CDR2 FQGTGA. The V gene lost 1 base and the J gene lost 5 bases, with 11 bases spanning the gap. This CDR3 is 14 amino acids long. The CDR3 region has the DNA TGTGCCAGCAGCTTAAGTGGGGGGCGTGAGACCCAGTACTTC. Amino acids: CASSLSGGRETQYF.

This clone was observed a handful of times. This chain links TRBV5-1 with TRBJ2-5; D is perhaps TRBD1 (7 bases). The CDR3 is 16 amino acids. The V and J ends lost 3 bases and 3 bases respectively, with 18 bases between them. CDR1 SGHRS and CDR2 YFSETQ come from the germline V gene. The CDR3 sequence is CASSWGQRASEETQYF. The CDR3 nucleotides are TGCGCCAGCAGCTGGGGACAGCGGGCTAGCGAAGAGACCCAGTACTTC. Filled out from reference TRBV5-1 and TRBJ2-5, the complete variable domain reads KAGVTQTPRYLIKTRGQQVTLSCSPISGHRSVSWYQQTPGQGLQFLFEYFSETQRNKGNFPGRFSGRQFSNSRSEMNVSTLELGDSALYLCASSWGQRASEETQYFGPGTRLLVL.

About this clone itself: At one end, the junction sequence differs from germline, possibly due to a read error. The rearrangement joins TRBV7-7 to TRBJ2-1, with TRBD1 matching 10 bases. Looked up from germline, CDR1 is SSHAT and CDR2 is FNYEAQ (reference sequence). The CDR3 covers 14 residues. This CDR3 reads CASSLGQGENEQFF. The CDR3 coding sequence is TGTGCTAGCAGCTTAGGACAGGGGGAAAATGAGCAGTTCTTC.